This TCR beta chain is drawn from a study of radiation and T cells in renal cell carcinoma. Study-level information: Nephrectomy followed 15 Gy stereotactic body radiation by 4 weeks.

Time point meaning: baseline pretreatment blood. Treatment given: 15 Gy SBRT to primary tumor, nephrectomy 4 weeks later. Clear cell pathology was present in this patient's renal cell carcinoma. On this clone itself: Its matching antigen is unknown. One end of the junction varies from germline; a read error may be responsible.

Only in-frame clones appear in the TCRdb table, and some are missing; sequencing was by immunoSEQ multiplex PCR. This table has around 160,000 clones, about 87% appearing once. This CDR3 region has 12 residues. In germline, CDR1 is SQVTM, CDR2 ANQGSEA. Whole-study results and caveats: Without pretreatment biopsies, baseline tumor clonotype presence was undetermined. From baseline, blood top tumor clonotypes peaked at 2 weeks post-radiation.

The gene calls are TRBV29-1 and TRBJ2-7, with D possibly TRBD2 on 5 matching bases. The source material was blood, sampled from a patient whose treatment included radiotherapy and nephrectomy. This TCR was sampled from a woman between 70 and 85 years old with renal cell carcinoma. This chain's CDR3 is CSAETDSYGQYF. The CDR3 nucleotides read TGCAGCGCTGAGACGGACTCCTACGGGCAGTACTTC.